A single sample gave rise to the 20 T cell receptor beta chains below, sequenced in a study of TET2 disruption in CD19-targeted CAR T cells. These receptors' antigens are unknown. Only in-frame clones appear in the TCRdb table, and some are missing; sequencing was by immunoSEQ multiplex PCR. This sample lists around 2,100 clones; its ten largest clones have around 17%. Treatment of the sample: autologous CTL019 cells: CD19 CAR with 4-1BB and CD3 zeta domains. The sequencing here drew on CD8+ T cells sorted from cultured blood T cells, taken for CD19 CAR T cell therapy. These receptors all come from a man aged 70 or older with chronic lymphocytic leukemia.

This clone is medium-sized by frequency. The read terminates 3 residues before the CDR3 end, so the remaining end is supplied by the germline J gene. The rearrangement links TRBV7-9 to TRBJ2-5, with 7 positions matching TRBD2. CDR1 SEHNR and CDR2 FQNEAQ come from the germline V gene (reference sequence). The junction had 2 bases not matched to a gene; V was cut back by 3 bases and J by 1 base. CDR3 length: 14 residues. CDR3 amino acids: CASSFERGQETQYF. The CDR3 bases that were read are TGTGCCAGCAGCTTTGAGCGGGGCCAAGAGACC.

Note on this clone: The CDR3 extends 3 residues past the end of the read, so its final part is completed from the germline J gene. J is TRBJ2-1 and V is TRBV27; D remains unclear. V lost 6 bases and J 9 bases, leaving 18 bases between the germline ends. The CDR3 extends over 14 amino acids. Germline CDR1 MNHEY, CDR2 SMNVEV (reference sequence). The CDR3 bases that were read are TGTGCCAGCAGCCTTTCCCTTAGGGTTAGTGAG. This codes for CASSLSLRVSE. The whole CDR3 reads CASSLSLRVSEQFF.

As for this clone: With the read ending 3 residues before the CDR3 end, the germline J gene is used to fill in that end. This rearrangement joins TRBV4-2 to TRBJ2-3; the match to TRBD2 covers 10 bases. The CDR3 is made up of 19 amino acids. Trimming took 4 bases from V and 2 from J; bases not matched to a gene: 15. CDR1 and CDR2 from the germline V gene are LGHNA and YNFKEQ. CDR3 bases read: TGTGCCAGCAGCCCAGGCATTGCTGCCGGGACTAGCGTCACAGATACG. It codes for CASSPGIAAGTSVTDT. The whole CDR3 reads CASSPGIAAGTSVTDTQYF.

Note on this clone: The read ends 3 residues shy of where the CDR3 ends; the end is completed using the germline J gene. The rearrangement uses TRBV2 and TRBJ2-3, with no clear D. The V gene's germline CDR1 is SNHLY and CDR2 FYNNEI. This CDR3 has 15 residues. Partial CDR3 DNA: TGTGCCAGCAGTGAAGCGGATCATAGCAATCAGCCG. This translates into CASSEADHSNQP. The whole CDR3 reads CASSEADHSNQPQYF.

Measured by frequency, this clone is medium-sized. The junction and the germline gene differ at one end; a read error may be behind it. With the read ending 3 residues before the CDR3 end, the germline J gene is used to fill in that end. This chain joins TRBV4-2 and TRBJ2-2; TRBD1 matches 7 bases. This CDR3 is built from 16 residues. Germline values: CDR1 LGHNA, CDR2 YNFKEQ. CDR3 loop: CASSRTGVGNTGELFF. The DNA read from the CDR3 is TGCGCCAGCAGCCGAACAGGGGTAGGGAACACCGGGGAG.

To note about this clone: The read ends 3 residues before the CDR3 terminus; that terminus is restored from the germline J gene. The V and J genes are TRBV15 and TRBJ2-5, with TRBD1 matching 10 bases. Per germline, CDR1 LNHNV and CDR2 YYDKDF (reference sequence). With V trimmed by 5 bases and J by 5 bases, 8 bases remained unmatched. This CDR3 contains 15 residues. CDR3 bases read: TGTGCCACCAGCCGACCGGGACAGGGGAGGGAGACC. Protein sequence: CATSRPGQGRET. The full CDR3 reads CATSRPGQGRETQYF. The full variable domain, completed using reference TRBV15 and TRBJ2-5, is DAMVIQNPRYQVTQFGKPVTLSCSQTLNHNVMYWYQQKSSQAPKLLFHYYDKDFNNEADTPDNFQSRRPNTSFCFLDIRSPGLGDTAMYLCATSRPGQGRETQYFGPGTRLLVL.

This clone is medium-sized by frequency. Read coverage stops 3 residues before the CDR3 terminus; the germline J gene supplies the remainder. The chain uses TRBV10-1 and TRBJ1-4; 7 bases are a match to TRBD1. V lost 5 bases, J lost 5 bases, and 5 bases stayed unmatched. Germline loops: CDR1 WNHNN, CDR2 SYGVQD (reference sequence). This CDR3 comprises 14 residues. CDR3: CASSSGQSNEKLFF. The CDR3 DNA, read in part, is TGCGCCAGCAGTTCGGGACAGTCAAATGAAAAA.

Regarding this clone: The missing CDR3 end, 3 residues past where the read stops, is filled in from the germline J gene. This chain links TRBV7-9 with TRBJ1-2; D gene ambiguous. This CDR3 has 12 amino acids. Germline V lookup: CDR1 SEHNR, CDR2 FQNEAQ (reference sequence). Incomplete CDR3 DNA: TGTGCCAGCAGCGCTGACTACTACGAC. It codes for CASSADYYD. The full-length CDR3 reads as CASSADYYDYTF.

Judged by frequency, this clone is medium-sized. The read gets to within 3 residues of the CDR3 end, and the germline J gene fills in the rest. The chain joins TRBV6-2 or TRBV6-3 to TRBJ1-2; D uncertain. Per germline, CDR1 MNHEY and CDR2 SVGEGT. The CDR3 spans 13 residues. Between the trimmed V and J ends, which lost 0 bases and 4 bases, there was a span of 6 bases. The CDR3 DNA, read in part, is TGTGCCAGCAGTTACTCTAATTTCTATGGC. As protein: CASSYSNFYG. The full-length CDR3 reads as CASSYSNFYGYTF.

In regard to this clone: The read halts 3 residues ahead of the CDR3 end, with the missing end drawn from the germline J gene. This chain links TRBV30 with TRBJ2-1; either TRBD1 or TRBD2 may supply D (5 bases each). CDR1 and CDR2 (germline): GTSNPN, SVGIG (reference sequence). The CDR3 has 13 residues. The germline V and J ends were trimmed by 2 bases and 8 bases, with 13 bases remaining between them. The CDR3 spells CAWSRGARDEQFF. The DNA read from the CDR3 is TGTGCCTGGAGTCGAGGGGCCCGGGATGAG.

On this clone: Sequence at one end of the junction differs from germline and may be a read error. The CDR3 extends 3 residues past the end of the read, so its final part is completed from the germline J gene. This chain joins TRBV28 and TRBJ1-3, with D possibly TRBD1 on 5 matching bases. The CDR3 has 15 amino acids. Germline loops: CDR1 MDHEN, CDR2 SYDVKM. CDR3 sequence: CASSFPGLSGDTIYF. CDR3 DNA, as far as it was read: TGTGCCAGCAGTTTCCCAGGGCTCTCTGGAGACACC. The full variable domain, in which reference TRBV28 and TRBJ1-3 provide the parts outside the CDR3, is DVKVTQSSRYLVKRTGEKVFLECVQDMDHENMFWYRQDPGLGLRLIYFSYDVKMKEKGDIPEGYSVSREKKERFSLILESASTNQTSMYLCASSFPGLSGDTIYFGEGSWLTVV.

Its frequency marks this clone as medium-sized. The read finishes 3 residues shy of the CDR3 end, and the germline J gene is used to complete it. The genes are TRBV28 and TRBJ2-3, with no clear D. V lost 4 bases and J 0 bases, leaving 14 bases between the germline ends. Germline assignment: CDR1 MDHEN and CDR2 SYDVKM. The CDR3 spans 16 residues. The sequenced part of the CDR3 DNA is TGTGCCAGCAGTTCCCTCCCGGTTTCTAGCACAGATACG. Its protein is CASSSLPVSSTDT. The full CDR3 protein is CASSSLPVSSTDTQYF.

Concerning this clone: The read comes to an end 3 residues before the CDR3 does, leaving the germline J gene to fill in the end. V gene TRBV9 combines with J gene TRBJ2-1; the match to TRBD2 covers 10 bases. Germline assignment: CDR1 SGDLS and CDR2 YYNGEE. The CDR3 extends over 15 amino acids. Trimming took 3 bases from V and 8 from J; bases not matched to a gene: 8. The part of the CDR3 DNA that was read is TGTGCCAGCAGCGGAAGCGGGGGGGCCGGACATGAG. The encoded protein is CASSGSGGAGHE. The full CDR3 protein reads CASSGSGGAGHEQFF.

Frequency places this clone as medium-sized (0.01 to 0.1%). The read ends 3 residues early relative to the CDR3; the germline J gene fills the gap. V and J are TRBV20-1 and TRBJ2-3; 7 bases agree with TRBD2. The CDR3 totals 13 residues. V lost 3 bases, J lost 2 bases, and 2 bases stayed unmatched. Germline V gives CDR1 DFQATT, CDR2 SNEGSKA (reference sequence). The CDR3 DNA, read in part, is TGCAGTGCTAGCGGGGGGATCACAGATACG. Protein: CSASGGITDT. The entire CDR3 sequence reads CSASGGITDTQYF.

This clone is identified as medium-sized from frequency. The read falls 3 residues short of the CDR3 end, and the missing part is taken from the germline J gene. This rearrangement joins TRBV10-3 to TRBJ2-2; D remains ambiguous. The CDR3 is 15 amino acids. Germline-derived CDR1 and CDR2 are ENHRY and SYGVKD. V was shortened by 4 bases and J by 1 base, with 10 bases between the two germline ends. The CDR3 loop is CAISGDSLNTGELFF. The DNA read from the CDR3 is TGTGCCATCAGTGGAGATAGTCTGAACACCGGGGAG.

Comments on this clone: Read data end 3 residues before the CDR3 end; the end is taken from the germline J gene. The chain employs TRBV12-3 or TRBV12-4 and TRBJ2-3; the D gene is possibly TRBD2 (6 bases). This CDR3 has 15 amino acids. The V end was cut by 3 bases, the J end by 0 bases, with 10 bases between. CDR3 region: CASSFAGWSTDTQYF. The DNA read from the CDR3 is TGTGCCAGCAGTTTCGCGGGGTGGAGCACAGATACG.

Here the CDR3 reads CASTTGDNIQYF. Incomplete CDR3 DNA: TGTGCCAGCACAACGGGGGACAACATT. This chain links TRBV12-3 or TRBV12-4 with TRBJ2-4; D perhaps matches TRBD2 (6 bases). The read is 3 residues too short to cover the CDR3 end, so that end is filled in from the germline J gene. The CDR3 contains 12 residues. V lost 7 bases to trimming and J lost 7 bases, with 11 bases between them.

About this clone: The CDR3 is cut off 3 residues early in the read; its end comes from the germline J gene. Additional DNA sequences in this sample encode the identical CDR3. The gene calls are TRBV7-3 and TRBJ1-1; the D gene is possibly TRBD1 (5 bases). The CDR3 sequence is 15 residues long. Germline CDR1 and CDR2: SGHTA and FQGTGA. The CDR3 sequence is CASSPGTLGGETAFF. CDR3 DNA (partial): TGTGCCAGCAGCCCCGGGACTCTTGGGGGGGAGACC.

By frequency, this clone is medium-sized (0.01 to 0.1%). The read stops 3 residues short of the end of the CDR3; the missing end is completed from the germline J gene. The chain combines TRBV7-3 with TRBJ2-1, with 8 bases that match TRBD1. The CDR3 runs 15 residues. The trim removed 2 bases at V and 2 bases at J, leaving 2 bases unmatched. Germline assignment: CDR1 SGHTA and CDR2 FQGTGA. The CDR3 is CASSLSGGPYNEQFF. The CDR3 bases that were read are TGTGCCAGCAGCTTATCAGGGGGCCCCTACAATGAG. The variable domain in full, completed from reference TRBV7-3 and TRBJ2-1, reads GAGVSQTPSNKVTEKGKYVELRCDPISGHTALYWYRQSLGQGPEFLIYFQGTGAADDSGLPNDRFFAVRPEGSVSTLKIQRTERGDSAVYLCASSLSGGPYNEQFFGPGTRLTVL.

Considering frequency, this clone is medium-sized (0.01 to 0.1%). The CDR3 is cut off 3 residues early in the read; its end comes from the germline J gene. The rearrangement uses TRBV12-3 or TRBV12-4 and TRBJ2-7; 8 bases map to TRBD2. Losses at the gene ends were 6 bases for V and 6 bases for J; bases not matched to a gene: 7. The CDR3 is 13 amino acids. The part of the CDR3 DNA that was read is TGTGCCAGCAGCCCGGGGGGGCTTGCCGAG. It codes for CASSPGGLAE. The full CDR3 is CASSPGGLAEQYF.